The present entry profiles one T cell receptor (beta chain) with its context. Its matching antigen is unknown. 13 Jbeta primers and 60 Vbeta primers were used for the PCR. Only in-frame clones appear in the TCRdb table, and some are missing; sequencing was by immunoSEQ multiplex PCR. There are 90,000 to 150,000 clones in the sample; approximately 15% occur only once, and 1.5% to 2% lies in the top ten. These data belong to a study of cytomegalovirus exposure and HLA in healthy donors. Overall study results and limits: Equally common other TCR beta chains were less clonally expanded than HLA-associated ones, a later analysis found. It was in a later analysis that TCR association rates were seen to vary by HLA locus, highest for DRB1 and lowest for HLA-C.

Germline V gene lookup returns CDR1 MNHNS and CDR2 SASEGT. CDR3 length: 14 amino acids. Between the trimmed V and J ends, which lost 3 bases and 2 bases, there was a span of 9 bases. This TCR was sampled from a woman aged 18-35 years in good health and CMV-seronegative. Sequenced input: PBMCs. The chain combines TRBV6-1 with TRBJ2-3; TRBD2 is a possible D gene (5 bases). As DNA, the CDR3 is TGTGCCAGCAGTGAGACTATTCACACAGATACGCAGTATTTT. Its translation is CASSETIHTDTQYF.